This paragraph covers one TCR beta chain sequence. In its sample, this clone was seen a few times. Its antigen has not been determined. Base quality data are lacking; no much larger clone is found one base away. A single peripheral blood draw of approximately 100 mL on average was collected from each donor into heparinised tubes. A BD FACSAria II and a panel including CD45RO, CCR7, CD25, CD127, CD95 and CD27 were used to sort naive, central memory, regulatory and stem cell-like memory CD4+ T cells. A purity above 95% was achieved for all sorted populations. PBMCs were isolated immediately by Lymphoprep density gradient centrifugation and stained directly without culture. So that batch effects would be minimized, each experiment stained and sorted samples in pairs, pairing one healthy donor with one patient. The entry originates in a study of beta chain features in type 1 diabetes (dated by TCRdb to the late 2010s). In the study overall: Patients and healthy donors did not differ in mean age, gender distribution, total cell number or subset yield. A total of some 110 million sorted cells were examined across all samples, and the number of cells per subset was strongly correlated with RNA yield. In the study, TCRB repertoires of sorted circulating CD4+ T cell subsets from recently diagnosed type 1 diabetes patients were compared with those of matched healthy donors. Naive and central memory subsets were obtained from all 30 or so donors, but regulatory and stem cell-like memory subsets were isolated from only 8 patients and roughly 8 healthy donors. Results and caveats for the whole study, not just this receptor: Shorter templates might be favored by PCR, yet because patient and control samples were amplified and corrected together, any such skew would affect both groups equally. Because cDNA rather than genomic DNA was sequenced, highly expressing activated cells could have been over-represented, although no difference in activation and CD3 levels was found between groups. Naive, central memory and regulatory TCRB repertoires appeared to be more similar among patients than among healthy donors. A moderate but significant shortening of TCRB CDR3 length was observed in type 1 diabetes patients in all four CD4+ subsets. At VDJ recombination sites, type 1 diabetes patients had fewer insertions and more deleted nucleotides, which implies abnormalities in thymic rearrangement. Only small numbers of individuals were included in the HLA sub-analyses, which left unresolved whether HLA type had any influence on TCRB rearrangement.

V gives up 7 bases and J gives up 5 bases, and the segment between their germline ends measures 14 bases. The CDR3 has 12 amino acids, counting the end cysteine and phenylalanine. The sequence is cut down to CDR3 DNA, 36 bases in frame from base 1. Reading the germline V gene gives CDR1 SQVTM and CDR2 ANQGSEA. The entire amount of isolated RNA was reverse transcribed using the High Capacity cDNA Reverse Transcription Kit, so the sequenced TCRB transcripts were expressed ones. Naive, central memory and regulatory T cell samples underwent deep immunoSEQ sequencing, averaging around 4 million total reads per sample. Sorted cells were lysed in RLT buffer and RNA was extracted with DNase-treated RNeasy Micro or Mini kits, depending on cell number. Each cell subset was processed separately to prevent cross-contamination, with patient and healthy donor samples processed together. Using the immunoSEQ multiplex PCR, TCRB sequences were amplified from cDNA into 87-bp fragments spanning the CDR3 region. Sequencing of the amplicons was done on the Illumina HiSeq platform. The published analysis was carried out like this. Synthetic template baselines were used to correct PCR bias computationally, reads within Hamming distance 2 were collapsed, and singletons that could not be merged were discarded. Reads were aligned against IMGT to assign V, D and J genes, CDR3 length and insertions or deletions at six rearrangement sites. Within each subset, clonotype counts were normalized to the number of sorted cells before true diversity and Gini coefficients were calculated with the tcR R package. The overlap coefficient, calculated on TCRB nucleotide sequences, was used to quantify repertoire sharing. Sourced from immuneACCESS, this table was stored by TCRdb with only in-frame sequences that have V and J called. A share of the clones is absent; for the studies checked, an unresolved V gene accounts for under half, and the remainder has no known explanation. That table gives V, J and clone size, and the DNA gave D and trimming. The sample profile shows a few hundred thousand clones; 9.6% of them were found once. Of the sample, approximately 0.55% is held by the ten largest clones.

The clonotype comes from a man aged 25 to 45 with type 1 diabetes. Sequencing was carried out using central memory CD4+ T cells from blood. The chain is made from TRBV29-1 and TRBJ1-1; possibly the D gene is TRBD1, per 6 matching bases. The CDR3 in this case is CSAGAGITEAFF. The nucleotide sequence reads TGCAGCGCGGGGGCTGGGATAACTGAAGCTTTCTTT.